A single sample gave rise to the 30 T cell receptor beta chains below, sequenced in a study of identical twins. From the 5' RACE reads, TCRdb called clonotypes with MiXCR, one entry per CDR3 protein. The sample has 690,000 or so distinct CDR3 sequences, roughly 6% seen once. The sample was naive T cells sorted from blood. The receptors stem from a man younger than 30 in good health.

There are a few counts of this clonotype. The chain employs TRBV27 and TRBJ2-3; 8 nucleotides agree with TRBD2. Germline V gives CDR1 MNHEY, CDR2 SMNVEV (reference sequence). CDR3 size: 13 residues. The junction had 2 bases not matched to a gene; V was cut back by 7 bases and J by 2 bases. The DNA of the CDR3 is TGTGCCAGCACGACTAGCGACACAGATACGCAGTATTTT. The encoded protein is CASTTSDTDTQYF.

This clonotype was seen at least ten times. The chain combines TRBV12-3 or TRBV12-4 with TRBJ1-2; perhaps TRBD1 as D (6 bases). The CDR3 spans 13 residues. The germline V and J ends were trimmed by 2 bases and 4 bases, with 8 bases remaining between them. CDR3 DNA: TGTGCCAGCAGTTTACAGGGGCTCTATGGCTACACCTTC. The encoded protein is CASSLQGLYGYTF.

This chain uses TRBV18 with TRBJ2-7; 7 bases line up with TRBD1. Germline V gene data show CDR1 as KGHSH and CDR2 as LQKENI. This CDR3 spans 15 amino acids. V was pared by 0 bases and J by 3 bases, with 5 bases of the junction left unmatched. The CDR3 spells CASSPPVRTGYEQYF. The CDR3 region has the DNA TGTGCCAGCTCACCACCCGTACGGACAGGCTACGAGCAGTACTTC.

V is TRBV5-1 and J is TRBJ1-6, with D perhaps matching TRBD1 (5 bases). Between the trimmed V and J ends, which lost 0 bases and 10 bases, there was a span of 20 bases. This CDR3 has 17 amino acids. Germline-derived CDR1 and CDR2 are SGHRS and YFSETQ. The chain's CDR3 is CASSLAGGSRGDSPLHF. CDR3 DNA sequence: TGCGCCAGCAGCTTGGCCGGCGGCAGTCGGGGCGACTCACCCCTCCACTTT.

The J gene is TRBJ2-5, the V gene TRBV2; D could derive from TRBD1 or TRBD2 (6 bases each). The germline V and J ends were trimmed by 2 bases and 4 bases, with 14 bases remaining between them. Germline CDR1 SNHLY, CDR2 FYNNEI. This CDR3 region has 15 residues. The chain's CDR3 is CASSETPGGGETQYF. The CDR3 nucleotides are TGTGCCAGCAGTGAAACCCCCGGGGGCGGAGAGACCCAGTACTTC.

This clonotype has just a few counts. This sequence joins TRBV7-8 and TRBJ2-3; D tentatively reads TRBD1 or TRBD2 (5 bases each). From germline, CDR1 is SGHVS and CDR2 FQNEAQ. Trimming took 3 bases from V and 4 from J, leaving 17 bases between them. The CDR3 totals 16 residues. The CDR3 coding sequence is TGTGCCAGCAGCTTGGTGACCCGTGGGGGTGCAGATACGCAGTATTTT. Its translation: CASSLVTRGGADTQYF.

Only a few counts were recorded for this clonotype. V is TRBV6-2 or TRBV6-3 and J is TRBJ2-1, with TRBD2 matching 12 bases. V was pared by 6 bases and J by 8 bases, with 5 bases of the junction left unmatched. In germline, CDR1 is MNHEY, CDR2 SVGEGT. The CDR3 is made up of 14 amino acids. The CDR3 nucleotides read TGTGCCAGCAGCGGGACTAGCGGGCCCGATGAGCAGTTCTTC. This gives the protein CASSGTSGPDEQFF.

This clonotype was found many times. The genes are TRBV10-3 and TRBJ1-1; D call uncertain. Germline V CDR1 and CDR2: ENHRY, SYGVKD. The CDR3 sequence is 17 residues long. With 2 bases removed from V and 0 bases from J, the gap between germline ends came to 16 bases. CDR3 sequence: CAISEVFGTRMNTEAFF. CDR3 nucleotides: TGTGCCATCAGTGAGGTGTTTGGAACCCGCATGAACACTGAAGCTTTCTTT.

The table lists this clonotype with many counts. This chain uses TRBV29-1 with TRBJ1-1; tentatively, D is TRBD1 (5 bases). CDR3 size: 12 residues. Trimming took 6 bases from V and 0 from J, leaving 8 bases between them. Germline lookup yields CDR1 SQVTM and CDR2 ANQGSEA. The CDR3 is CSVRGLNTEAFF. As DNA, the CDR3 is TGCAGCGTGAGGGGTCTGAACACTGAAGCTTTCTTT.

This clonotype was recorded many times. V gene TRBV12-3 or TRBV12-4 combines with J gene TRBJ2-7, with D unclear. The V gene lost 5 bases and the J gene lost 7 bases, with 15 bases spanning the gap. The CDR3 covers 13 residues. As DNA, the CDR3 is TGTGCCAGCAGTCCAGTAGGGATCCAGGAGCAGTACTTC. Translating it yields CASSPVGIQEQYF.

This clonotype showed up many times. CDR3 nucleotide sequence: TGTGCCATCAGTGCCCAACCTTTCCACGAGCAGTACTTC. This sequence encodes CAISAQPFHEQYF. The rearrangement uses TRBV10-3 and TRBJ2-7; no definite D call. Germline V gene lookup returns CDR1 ENHRY and CDR2 SYGVKD. V was clipped by 4 bases and J by 5 bases, with 12 bases between them. This CDR3 is 13 amino acids long.

The chain employs TRBV9 and TRBJ2-3; weak D call: TRBD2 (7 bases). Germline V CDR1 and CDR2: SGDLS, YYNGEE. The CDR3 totals 14 residues. Between the trimmed V and J ends, which lost 0 bases and 5 bases, there was a span of 10 bases. CDR3 amino acids: CASSVGGGKDTQYF. The CDR3 DNA reads TGTGCCAGCAGCGTAGGGGGGGGCAAAGATACGCAGTATTTT.

This clonotype showed up many times. The chain carries TRBV12-5 and TRBJ1-2; tentative D call: TRBD1 (6 bases). CDR1 and CDR2 (germline): LGHNT, FRNRAP. This CDR3 is 13 amino acids long. The germline V and J ends were trimmed by 2 bases and 9 bases, with 13 bases remaining between them. This chain's CDR3 is CASGLPPQGSYTF. CDR3 DNA: TGTGCTAGTGGTTTGCCCCCACAGGGTAGCTACACCTTC.

This clonotype was seen many times. This chain connects TRBV29-1 to TRBJ1-1; weak D call: TRBD1 (6 bases). In germline, CDR1 is SQVTM, CDR2 ANQGSEA. The CDR3 sequence is 12 residues long. With 7 bases removed from V and 0 bases from J, the gap between germline ends came to 9 bases. The CDR3 sequence is CSGGQVNTEAFF. The CDR3 DNA sequence: TGCAGCGGGGGGCAGGTGAACACTGAAGCTTTCTTT. Complete variable domain (other parts from reference TRBV29-1 and TRBJ1-1): SAVISQKPSRDICQRGTSLTIQCQVDSQVTMMFWYRQQPGQSLTLIATANQGSEATYESGFVIDKFPISRPNLTFSTLTVSNMSPEDSSIYLCSGGQVNTEAFFGQGTRLTVV.

This clonotype has at least ten counts. The chain employs TRBV5-1 and TRBJ2-4; possibly TRBD1 or TRBD2 for D (5 bases each). Deletions cut 0 bases from V and 7 bases from J, with 14 bases between. Germline V CDR1 and CDR2: SGHRS, YFSETQ. The CDR3 contains 15 residues. Here the CDR3 DNA reads TGCGCCAGCAGCTTGGCTGGGGACCCCCTGAACATTCAGTACTTC. Translation: CASSLAGDPLNIQYF.

The genes are TRBV6-2 or TRBV6-3 and TRBJ2-1; tentatively, D is TRBD2 (6 bases). The CDR3 has 15 amino acids. Trimming cost V 2 bases and J 8 bases, with 16 bases left between them. CDR1 and CDR2 (germline): MNHEY, SVGEGT. This CDR3 is CASSYPAGGVDEQFF. The CDR3 DNA reads TGTGCCAGCAGTTACCCAGCGGGTGGGGTGGATGAGCAGTTCTTC.

This clonotype was recorded many times. The J gene is TRBJ2-2, the V gene TRBV7-9, with 8 bases lining up with TRBD2. Germline trimming cut 2 bases from V and 7 bases from J; bases unmatched to any gene: 9. The CDR3 totals 16 residues. The germline V gene encodes CDR1 SEHNR and CDR2 FQNEAQ (reference sequence). CDR3 residues: CASSLIPAGVSGELFF. As DNA, the CDR3 is TGTGCCAGCAGCTTAATTCCAGCGGGAGTAAGCGGGGAGCTGTTTTTT.

This clonotype has just a few counts. The chain is built from TRBV5-1 and TRBJ2-1, with D possibly TRBD1 on 7 matching bases. Germline V gives CDR1 SGHRS, CDR2 YFSETQ. V gave up 4 bases and J gave up 5 bases, with 22 bases separating them. The CDR3 has 17 residues. In nucleotides, the CDR3 is TGCGCCAGCAGCGTCACACCTACAGGGGCGGGGAACAATGAGCAGTTCTTC. Amino acids: CASSVTPTGAGNNEQFF.

This clonotype has a count of ten or more. The chain joins TRBV7-6 to TRBJ2-1; a weak D match, TRBD1 (6 bases). The V end lost 1 base, the J end lost 0 bases, and 7 bases lay between the germline ends. CDR3 length equals 15 residues. The V gene's germline CDR1 is SGHVS and CDR2 FNYEAQ. This CDR3 is CASSLGQASYNEQFF. As DNA, the CDR3 is TGTGCCAGCAGCTTAGGACAGGCCTCCTACAATGAGCAGTTCTTC.

This clonotype was counted ten times or more. The rearrangement uses TRBV29-1 and TRBJ2-5; D is unresolved. The CDR3 spans 13 residues. V was cut by 4 bases and J by 0 bases, with 9 bases left in between. In germline, CDR1 is SQVTM, CDR2 ANQGSEA. The CDR3 is CSVGNRDQETQYF. The CDR3 nucleotides read TGCAGCGTTGGGAACCGGGACCAAGAGACCCAGTACTTC.

The gene calls are TRBV7-2 and TRBJ2-5; possible D gene TRBD2, 5 bases. CDR1 and CDR2 from the germline V gene are SGHTA and FQGNSA. The CDR3 is 14 amino acids. Trimming left V 1 base short and J 5 bases short, with 11 bases between. The CDR3 sequence is CASSLVATGETQYF. The CDR3 coding sequence is TGTGCCAGCAGCTTAGTAGCGACGGGGGAGACCCAGTACTTC.

In this sample, this clonotype turned up a few times. V usage is TRBV7-3 and J usage is TRBJ2-6, with D tentatively TRBD2 (6 bases). Germline assignment: CDR1 SGHTA and CDR2 FQGTGA. V lost 5 bases and J 4 bases, leaving 15 bases between the germline ends. The CDR3 is 16 amino acids. The DNA for the CDR3 is TGTGCCAGCAGCCATGCCAGGGCGGGAGGGGCCAACGTCCTGACTTTC. It encodes CASSHARAGGANVLTF. Full variable domain (missing parts from reference TRBV7-3 and TRBJ2-6): GAGVSQTPSNKVTEKGKYVELRCDPISGHTALYWYRQSLGQGPEFLIYFQGTGAADDSGLPNDRFFAVRPEGSVSTLKIQRTERGDSAVYLCASSHARAGGANVLTFGAGSRLTVL.

This clonotype was counted only a few times. CDR3 DNA sequence: TGCGCCAGCAGCTTAGGACGGGCGAGAACTGAAGCTTTCTTT. Its translation: CASSLGRARTEAFF. V gene TRBV5-1 combines with J gene TRBJ1-1; D is uncertain. Germline-derived CDR1 and CDR2 are SGHRS and YFSETQ. This CDR3 is 14 amino acids long. V lost 2 bases to trimming and J lost 5 bases, with 13 bases between them. The full variable domain, completed using reference TRBV5-1 and TRBJ1-1, is KAGVTQTPRYLIKTRGQQVTLSCSPISGHRSVSWYQQTPGQGLQFLFEYFSETQRNKGNFPGRFSGRQFSNSRSEMNVSTLELGDSALYLCASSLGRARTEAFFGQGTRLTVV.

This clonotype appeared many times. The gene calls are TRBV15 and TRBJ2-6; D unresolved. The CDR3 has 16 residues. V was shortened by 3 bases and J by 1 base, with 10 bases between the two germline ends. CDR1 and CDR2 from the germline V gene are LNHNV and YYDKDF (reference sequence). CDR3 DNA sequence: TGTGCCACCAGCAGGACTGTACTGTCTGGGGCCAACGTCCTGACTTTC. This gives the protein CATSRTVLSGANVLTF.

This clonotype showed up many times. V and J are TRBV24-1 and TRBJ2-1; D is perhaps TRBD1 (6 bases). Trimming stripped 4 bases from V and 6 bases from J, with 12 bases between. Per the germline V gene, CDR1 is KGHDR and CDR2 is SFDVKD. There are 14 residues in the CDR3. The CDR3 DNA reads as TGTGCCACCAGTGACACAGGGACGGGCAATGAGCAGTTCTTC. It is translated as CATSDTGTGNEQFF.

This clonotype has ten or more counts. The chain couples TRBV7-9 to TRBJ2-1, with TRBD2 identical over 8 bases. Germline CDR1 SEHNR, CDR2 FQNEAQ (reference sequence). This CDR3 has 15 residues. V shed 2 bases, J shed 7 bases, and the junction held 7 bases outside the gene matches. CDR3 nucleotides: TGTGCCAGCAGCTTAATCGCAGGCGGGAGGAATGAGCAGTTCTTC. This gives the protein CASSLIAGGRNEQFF.

The chain links TRBV5-1 to TRBJ2-5, with 7 positions matching TRBD1. This CDR3 is built from 16 residues. CDR1 is SGHRS, CDR2 YFSETQ, per germline. The junction had 9 bases not matched to a gene; V was cut back by 0 bases and J by 4 bases. This CDR3 reads CASSLGGRGQGETQYF. For the CDR3, the DNA is TGCGCCAGCAGCTTGGGGGGTAGGGGGCAAGGAGAGACCCAGTACTTC.

This clonotype occurred a few times. The chain has TRBV6-1 and TRBJ2-7; D is perhaps TRBD1 (5 bases). Trimming stripped 2 bases from V and 6 bases from J, with 11 bases between. The CDR3 is 13 amino acids. Germline V lookup: CDR1 MNHNS, CDR2 SASEGT. The CDR3 nucleotides read TGTGCCAGCAGTGAACTAGGGGTCGGCGAGCAGTACGTC. It encodes CASSELGVGEQYV.

This clonotype has just a few counts. The chain links TRBV7-8 to TRBJ2-1; either TRBD1 or TRBD2 may fit D (6 bases each). The V gene's germline CDR1 is SGHVS and CDR2 FQNEAQ. V was shortened by 8 bases and J by 5 bases, with 22 bases between the two germline ends. This CDR3 has 16 residues. The CDR3 DNA reads TGTGCCAGCCGCCCTTTACTAGCAGGGGAGCACAATGAGCAGTTCTTC. Translation gives CASRPLLAGEHNEQFF. The full variable domain, its missing parts supplied by reference TRBV7-8 and TRBJ2-1, is GAGVSQSPRYKVAKRGQDVALRCDPISGHVSLFWYQQALGQGPEFLTYFQNEAQLDKSGLPSDRFFAERPEGSVSTLKIQRTQQEDSAVYLCASRPLLAGEHNEQFFGPGTRLTVL.

The rearrangement joins TRBV11-2 to TRBJ1-2; D may be TRBD1 (5 bases). Germline CDR1 and CDR2: SGHAT and FQNNGV. This CDR3 spans 18 amino acids. V was shortened by 4 bases and J by 4 bases, with 25 bases between the two germline ends. The CDR3 bases are TGTGCCAGCAGCTCCCGCGTTGACGGAAGGGGAGCGGTCTATGGCTACACCTTC. It encodes CASSSRVDGRGAVYGYTF.